Below, 13 T cell receptor beta chains from the same sample are listed, as sequenced in a study of shared clonotypes between healthy human individuals (TCRdb year 2020). For the CD8 naive samples, CD45RO-negative cells were positively selected for CCR7, yielding a CD45RA+CCR7+ population from which TemRA cells were excluded. Libraries were constructed by the immunoSEQ multiplex PCR assay. TCRdb stores this immuneACCESS table with in-frame sequences only. Part of the clones is absent; in the studies checked, under half of the shortfall reflects unresolved V genes, and no reason is known for the rest. The sample includes over 800,000 clones, with 80% to 95% observed a single time. The ten largest clones capture less than 25% of the sample. The sequencing input was naive CD8+ T cells sorted from blood. The meaning of the sample's cell subset or site label: CD45RA+CCR7+. These receptors originate from a man aged 30-40 years in good health.

This clone was seen just once. V gene TRBV5-5 combines with J gene TRBJ2-7; TRBD2 is a possible D gene (6 bases). Germline V gives CDR1 SGHKS, CDR2 YYEKEE (reference sequence). Trimming removed 1 base at V and 5 bases at J, with 16 bases between. This CDR3 has 15 amino acids. The CDR3 DNA is TGTGCCAGCAGCTTGTTGGTCGGGAGAACCCACGAGCAGTACTTC. Its protein product is CASSLLVGRTHEQYF.

Details on this clone: Different DNA sequences within this sample yield the same CDR3. The J gene is TRBJ2-7, the V gene TRBV27; maybe TRBD1 (6 bases). The germline V gene encodes CDR1 MNHEY and CDR2 SMNVEV (reference sequence). Trimming took off 0 bases at V and 3 bases at J, with 12 bases between the two ends. CDR3 length equals 15 residues. This chain's CDR3 is CASSLSAGVSYEQYF. The CDR3 DNA is TGTGCCAGCAGTTTATCCGCAGGGGTCAGCTACGAGCAGTACTTC.

This rearrangement joins TRBV6-5 to TRBJ1-3; 9 nucleotides line up with TRBD1. In germline, CDR1 is MNHEY, CDR2 SVGAGI. This CDR3 region has 14 residues. The V and J ends lost 6 bases and 4 bases, in that order; junction bases with no gene match: 4. The CDR3 nucleotides are TGTGCCAGCAGACCACAGGGGGCAGGAAACACCATATATTTT. Its protein product is CASRPQGAGNTIYF.

The chain has TRBV9 and TRBJ2-3, with 7 nucleotides matching TRBD2. CDR1 is SGDLS and CDR2 is YYNGEE in the germline V gene. This CDR3 comprises 13 residues. The V segment lost 7 bases and the J segment 2 bases; nucleotides outside the gene matches: 4. CDR3 sequence (DNA): TGTGCCAGCGGGGGAGGGTACACAGATACGCAGTATTTT. Protein: CASGGGYTDTQYF.

On this clone: Other DNA sequences in the same sample also yield this CDR3. The chain links TRBV5-1 to TRBJ2-1; D is perhaps TRBD2 (5 bases). V was trimmed by 0 bases and J by 6 bases, leaving 13 bases between them. The CDR3 sequence is 15 residues long. CDR1 SGHRS and CDR2 YFSETQ come from the germline V gene. The CDR3, as DNA: TGCGCCAGCAGCTTGGCAGAGACCAGCGGCAATGAGCAGTTCTTC. Encoded protein: CASSLAETSGNEQFF.

The V and J genes are TRBV27 and TRBJ2-7, with 8 bases that match TRBD1. V dropped 4 bases and J dropped 3; count of bases not matched to a gene: 11. This CDR3 is 16 amino acids long. CDR1 and CDR2 (germline): MNHEY, SMNVEV (reference sequence). Written as DNA, the CDR3 is TGTGCCAGCAGTTACTCCAGGGGGCACATGCACTACGAGCAGTACTTC. Amino acids: CASSYSRGHMHYEQYF.

This clone has just one count. The CDR3 here is CASSIDRGTYEQYF. In DNA form, the CDR3 reads TGTGCCAGCAGTATCGACAGGGGAACCTACGAGCAGTACTTC. V is TRBV27 and J is TRBJ2-7, with 8 bases lining up with TRBD1. The CDR3 loop spans 14 amino acids. V lost 5 bases, J lost 2 bases, and 5 bases stayed unmatched. The V gene's germline CDR1 is MNHEY and CDR2 SMNVEV (reference sequence).

The genes are TRBV7-9 and TRBJ2-5, with 9 nucleotides matching TRBD1. This CDR3 region has 16 residues. CDR1 is SEHNR and CDR2 is FQNEAQ in the germline V gene (reference sequence). Unmatched junction bases numbered 12, after V lost 6 bases and J lost 4 bases. The CDR3 here is CASSLTGTGFTETQYF. CDR3 DNA: TGTGCCAGCAGTTTGACCGGGACAGGGTTCACAGAGACCCAGTACTTC.

The chain joins TRBV6-5 to TRBJ2-3, with TRBD1 as a possible D gene (5 bases). Germline V gives CDR1 MNHEY, CDR2 SVGAGI. This CDR3 is 13 amino acids long. Trimming stripped 7 bases from V and 2 bases from J, with 10 bases between. The CDR3 sequence is CASNAGITDTQYF. The DNA for the CDR3 is TGTGCCAGCAACGCAGGGATCACAGATACGCAGTATTTT.

The J gene is TRBJ2-3, the V gene TRBV29-1, with D perhaps matching TRBD1 (5 bases). The V and J ends lost 7 bases and 3 bases respectively, with 23 bases between them. The CDR3 extends over 16 amino acids. CDR1 and CDR2 (germline): SQVTM, ANQGSEA. DNA of the CDR3: TGCAGCGCAGAAGGGGCACAGGACGTGTCGACAGATACGCAGTATTTT. This gives the protein CSAEGAQDVSTDTQYF.

The genes are TRBV6-5 and TRBJ2-3; TRBD2 aligns across 10 bases. CDR1 and CDR2 (germline): MNHEY, SVGAGI. Unmatched junction bases numbered 3, after V lost 3 bases and J lost 0 bases. This CDR3 region has 16 residues. The CDR3 spells CASSYLAGASTDTQYF. CDR3 coding DNA: TGTGCCAGCAGTTATCTAGCGGGAGCTAGCACAGATACGCAGTATTTT.

The J gene is TRBJ2-7, the V gene TRBV7-9, with 8 bases fitting TRBD1. The V gene's germline CDR1 is SEHNR and CDR2 FQNEAQ (reference sequence). The junction had 7 bases not matched to a gene; V was cut back by 5 bases and J by 1 base. CDR3 length: 15 residues. CDR3 sequence (DNA): TGTGCCAGCAGCGCTCAACGGGACAGGTCCTACGAGCAGTACTTC. This gives the protein CASSAQRDRSYEQYF.

This sequence joins TRBV9 and TRBJ1-5; 9 bases are a match to TRBD1. The V and J ends lost 4 bases and 2 bases, in that order; junction bases with no gene match: 4. Germline lookup yields CDR1 SGDLS and CDR2 YYNGEE. This CDR3 region has 15 residues. CDR3 coding DNA: TGTGCCAGCAGCTCCGGACAGGGGCGCAATCAGCCCCAGCATTTT. It is translated as CASSSGQGRNQPQHF.